One sample yielded the 23 T cell receptor beta chains listed below, sequenced in a study of cytomegalovirus exposure and HLA in healthy donors. PCR primers comprised 60 Vbeta and 13 Jbeta primers. Clones were read by immunoSEQ multiplex PCR, and TCRdb kept only the in-frame ones, dropping some. The table has a few hundred thousand clones, around 90% seen once. The sequencing input was PBMCs. The receptors shown here come from a girl aged 2-10 years in good health and CMV-seronegative.

This chain connects TRBV13 to TRBJ2-5; D ambiguous. The assigned J gene may be wrong: the sequence end matches TRBJ2-7 better. This CDR3 region has 12 residues. Per the germline V gene, CDR1 is PRHDT and CDR2 is FYEKMQ (reference sequence). Written as DNA, the CDR3 is TGTGCCAGCAGCGTGGGCCCGTACGAGCAGTACTTC. Its translation: CASSVGPYEQYF.

About this clone: At one end the junction does not follow the germline gene, possibly because of a read error. The chain is built from TRBV5-6 and TRBJ2-7; the match to TRBD1 covers 10 bases. The germline CDR1 and CDR2 sequences are SGHDT and YYEEEE. CDR3 length: 16 amino acids. This chain's CDR3 is CASSFVGTGVSHEQYF. The CDR3 DNA follows: TGTGCCAGCAGCTTTGTTGGGACAGGGGTCTCCCACGAGCAGTACTTC. Together with reference TRBV5-6 and TRBJ2-7, the CDR3 gives the full variable domain: DAGVTQSPTHLIKTRGQQVTLRCSPKSGHDTVSWYQQALGQGPQFIFQYYEEEERQRGNFPDRFSGHQFPNYSSELNVNALLLGDSALYLCASSFVGTGVSHEQYFGPGTRLTVT.

The CDR3 DNA reads as TGTGCCAGCAGTGATGACAGAAAAGAGACCCAGTACTTC. This sequence encodes CASSDDRKETQYF. The gene calls are TRBV25-1 and TRBJ2-5, with a possible D match to TRBD1 (5 bases). Germline V CDR1 and CDR2: MGHDK, SYGVNS. The V gene lost 3 bases and the J gene lost 3 bases, with 8 bases spanning the gap. This CDR3 has 13 residues. The full variable domain, rest sourced from reference TRBV25-1 and TRBJ2-5, is EADIYQTPRYLVIGTGKKITLECSQTMGHDKMYWYQQDPGMELHLIHYSYGVNSTEKGDLSSESTVSRIRTEHFPLTLESARPSHTSQYLCASSDDRKETQYFGPGTRLLVL.

This clone was seen only once. The chain uses TRBV19 and TRBJ2-7; a weak D match, TRBD1 (6 bases). CDR1 and CDR2 from the germline V gene are LNHDA and SQIVND (reference sequence). The ends were cut back, 3 bases at V and 3 bases at J, with 9 bases in the middle. CDR3 length: 13 residues. The CDR3 DNA is TGTGCCAGTAGTATGGCGACAGGCTACGAGCAGTACTTC. Translation gives CASSMATGYEQYF.

This clone is a singleton in its sample. The J gene is TRBJ2-5, the V gene TRBV5-4; a weak D match, TRBD2 (5 bases). CDR1 and CDR2 (germline): SGHNT, YYREEE (reference sequence). Between the trimmed V and J ends, which lost 4 bases and 2 bases, there was a span of 15 bases. The CDR3 loop spans 15 amino acids. CDR3 coding DNA: TGTGCCAGCAGCGTACCAAGAGGGATTCAAGAGACCCAGTACTTC. This gives the protein CASSVPRGIQETQYF.

This clone showed up just a few times. This chain uses TRBV2 with TRBJ2-1; 13 bases fit TRBD2. The V and J ends lost 8 bases and 8 bases, in that order; junction bases with no gene match: 6. CDR3 length: 14 amino acids. CDR1 is SNHLY, CDR2 FYNNEI, per germline. CDR3 sequence: CASRGTSGNHEQFF. The CDR3, as DNA: TGTGCCAGCCGTGGGACTAGCGGGAATCATGAGCAGTTCTTC.

This sequence joins TRBV27 and TRBJ1-2; no clear D gene. Germline V gene sequence: CDR1 MNHEY, CDR2 SMNVEV (reference sequence). Between the trimmed V and J ends, which lost 4 bases and 6 bases, there was a span of 15 bases. The CDR3 has 14 residues. DNA for the CDR3: TGTGCCAGCAGTTACCTGGGTCGGGAGAATGGCTACACCTTC. Translation: CASSYLGRENGYTF.

The gene calls are TRBV2 and TRBJ2-6, with 8 bases fitting TRBD1. Germline CDR1 is SNHLY and CDR2 is FYNNEI. The J segment lost 2 bases and the V segment lost 11 bases, leaving 5 bases of the junction unmatched. This CDR3 is 14 amino acids long. CDR3 region: CAGQGWAGANVLTF. CDR3 in DNA: TGTGCCGGACAGGGTTGGGCTGGGGCCAACGTCCTGACTTTC.

This sequence joins TRBV28 and TRBJ2-7; 10 bases agree with TRBD1. The V gene's germline CDR1 is MDHEN and CDR2 SYDVKM. The CDR3 is 17 amino acids. Trimming removed 4 bases from V and 3 bases from J; junction bases left unmatched: 12. The CDR3: CASSSPRQGALIYEQYF. CDR3 DNA sequence: TGTGCCAGCAGTTCCCCCCGACAGGGGGCCTTAATCTACGAGCAGTACTTC.

The chain employs TRBV29-1 and TRBJ2-7, with D unresolved. CDR1 is SQVTM, CDR2 ANQGSEA, per germline. This CDR3 has 11 residues. The V end lost 5 bases, the J end lost 6 bases, and 11 bases lay between the germline ends. The CDR3 nucleotides are TGCAGCGTTCCCGTTAGAGGCGAGCAGTACTTC. Translated, it gives CSVPVRGEQYF.

The V call is TRBV30, the J call TRBJ2-7, with D perhaps matching TRBD1 (6 bases). The CDR3 is 15 residues long. The V gene's germline CDR1 is GTSNPN and CDR2 SVGIG (reference sequence). Deletions cut 3 bases from V and 4 bases from J, with 19 bases between. The DNA for the CDR3 is TGTGCCTGGAGCGAACAGGGTCCCCTAAGTTACGAGCAGTACTTC. Encoded protein: CAWSEQGPLSYEQYF.

The chain recombines TRBV4-1 with TRBJ2-7; the D gene is possibly TRBD1 (6 bases). The V end was cut by 0 bases, the J end by 3 bases, with 18 bases between. CDR1 MGHRA and CDR2 YSYEKL come from the germline V gene. The length of the CDR3 is 17 residues. In DNA, the CDR3 is TGCGCCAGCAGCCAAGAGGCGCGAGCAGGGGCGCTCTACGAGCAGTACTTC. It translates to CASSQEARAGALYEQYF.

The chain employs TRBV19 and TRBJ2-7, with no clear D. V was trimmed by 7 bases and J by 8 bases, leaving 15 bases between them. CDR3 length equals 12 residues. Germline V lookup: CDR1 LNHDA, CDR2 SQIVND (reference sequence). The CDR3 DNA follows: TGTGCCAGTACTAATGACGGGTTCAAGCAGTACTTC. The encoded protein is CASTNDGFKQYF.

This clone was detected once. The V gene is TRBV27, the J gene TRBJ1-1, with TRBD1 matching 9 bases. CDR1 is MNHEY, CDR2 SMNVEV, per germline (reference sequence). Unmatched junction bases numbered 5, after V lost 0 bases and J lost 6 bases. The CDR3 has 15 amino acids. This chain's CDR3 is CASSLSPTGGAEAFF. The CDR3 bases are TGTGCCAGCAGTTTATCCCCTACAGGGGGCGCTGAAGCTTTCTTT.

The rearrangement links TRBV6-1 to TRBJ1-5; no firm D call. Trimming removed 4 bases at V and 7 bases at J, with 11 bases between. The CDR3 is 13 residues long. The germline gives CDR1 MNHNS, CDR2 SASEGT. The CDR3 DNA is TGTGCCAGCAGTGTCGGGAGCTCCCAGCCCCAGCATTTT. It yields the protein CASSVGSSQPQHF.

A note on this clone: Other DNA sequences from this sample encode an identical CDR3 as well. The rearrangement joins TRBV2 to TRBJ2-7; perhaps TRBD2 as D (6 bases). Per germline, CDR1 SNHLY and CDR2 FYNNEI. Trimming took 1 base from V and 4 from J, leaving 11 bases between them. The CDR3 length is 14 residues. Here the CDR3 DNA reads TGTGCCAGCAGTGAAGGGGGAGGAACTTACGAGCAGTACTTC. This sequence encodes CASSEGGGTYEQYF.

The chain's CDR3 is CASSSPRTGNNSPLHF. In nucleotides, the CDR3 is TGTGCCAGCAGTTCCCCCCGGACAGGGAATAATTCACCCCTCCACTTT. This chain uses TRBV28 with TRBJ1-6; the match to TRBD1 covers 8 bases. After removal of 4 bases from V and 5 bases from J, the junction contained 7 bases not matched to a gene. CDR1 MDHEN and CDR2 SYDVKM come from the germline V gene. The length of the CDR3 is 16 residues.

Here the CDR3 DNA reads TGTGCCAGTAGCGCGACAGGCTATAACTATGGCTACACCTTC. It codes for CASSATGYNYGYTF. V usage is TRBV19 and J usage is TRBJ1-2, with a possible D match to TRBD1 (6 bases). Trimming shortened V by 6 bases and J by 1 base, and 12 bases separated the two germline ends. The V gene's germline CDR1 is LNHDA and CDR2 SQIVND (reference sequence). The CDR3 runs 14 residues. The complete variable domain, with remaining parts taken from reference TRBV19 and TRBJ1-2, reads DGGITQSPKYLFRKEGQNVTLSCEQNLNHDAMYWYRQDPGQGLRLIYYSQIVNDFQKGDIAEGYSVSREKKESFPLTVTSAQKNPTAFYLCASSATGYNYGYTFGSGTRLTVV.

This clone was observed a single time. V is TRBV6-5 and J is TRBJ2-1; TRBD1 matches at 9 bases. There are 16 residues in the CDR3. Germline V lookup: CDR1 MNHEY, CDR2 SVGAGI. V was clipped by 0 bases and J by 4 bases; unmatched bases: 4. CDR3 amino acids: CASSYSGTGIYNEQFF. DNA of the CDR3: TGTGCCAGCAGTTACTCAGGGACAGGGATTTACAATGAGCAGTTCTTC.

This chain connects TRBV7-9 to TRBJ2-7, with a tentative D call TRBD2 (6 bases). The CDR3 runs 15 residues. Trimming cost V 4 bases and J 3 bases, with 16 bases left between them. Per germline, CDR1 SEHNR and CDR2 FQNEAQ (reference sequence). CDR3 in amino acids: CASSSAGGGIYEQYF. The CDR3 bases are TGTGCCAGCAGCTCCGCGGGTGGGGGGATCTACGAGCAGTACTTC.

The chain couples TRBV19 to TRBJ2-7; TRBD1 might be the D (6 bases). Trimming stripped 7 bases from V and 2 bases from J, with 15 bases between. Germline-derived CDR1 and CDR2 are LNHDA and SQIVND (reference sequence). CDR3 length equals 14 residues. The CDR3 DNA reads as TGTGCCAGTACTGCACTCGGGACACCCTACGAGCAGTACTTC. Translating it yields CASTALGTPYEQYF.

This chain connects TRBV6-6 to TRBJ2-5; a possible D gene is TRBD1 (5 bases). The assigned J gene may be wrong: the sequence end matches TRBJ2-7 better. CDR3 length: 14 amino acids. Germline CDR1 and CDR2: MNHNY and SVGAGI (reference sequence). CDR3 nucleotides: TGTGCCAGCAGTTACTCAGGACAAACTTACGAGCAGTACTTC. Its protein is CASSYSGQTYEQYF.

V and J are TRBV19 and TRBJ2-6; TRBD1 matches at 10 bases. The CDR3 has 15 residues. Germline V lookup: CDR1 LNHDA, CDR2 SQIVND (reference sequence). Unmatched junction bases numbered 3, after V lost 8 bases and J lost 2 bases. CDR3 loop: CASATGGTGANVLTF. The CDR3 bases are TGTGCCAGTGCGACAGGGGGCACTGGGGCCAACGTCCTGACTTTC.